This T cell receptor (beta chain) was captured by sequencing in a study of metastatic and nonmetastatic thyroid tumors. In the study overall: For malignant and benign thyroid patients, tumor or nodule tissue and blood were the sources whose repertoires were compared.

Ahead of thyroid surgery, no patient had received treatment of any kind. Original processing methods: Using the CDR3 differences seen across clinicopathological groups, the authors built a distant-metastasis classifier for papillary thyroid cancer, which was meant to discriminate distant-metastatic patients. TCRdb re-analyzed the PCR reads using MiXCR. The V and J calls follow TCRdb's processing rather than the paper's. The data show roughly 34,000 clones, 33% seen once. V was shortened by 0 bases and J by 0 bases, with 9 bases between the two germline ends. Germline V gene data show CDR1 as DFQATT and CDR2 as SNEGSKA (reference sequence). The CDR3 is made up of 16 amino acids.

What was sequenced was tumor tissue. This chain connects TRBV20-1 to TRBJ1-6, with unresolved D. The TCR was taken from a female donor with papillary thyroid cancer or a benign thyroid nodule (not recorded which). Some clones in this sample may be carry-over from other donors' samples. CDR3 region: CSARDGSSSYNSPLHF. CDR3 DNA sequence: TGCAGTGCTAGAGACGGGTCGAGCTCCTATAATTCACCCCTCCACTTT.